This T cell receptor beta chain was identified in a study of shared clonotypes between healthy human individuals. In the original analysis: Filtering was not the same, since immunoSEQ gave junction-only sequences without quality scores. The assay was immunoSEQ multiplex PCR, and TCRdb's table has in-frame clones only and misses some. V and J calls and clone size come straight from that table; D and trimming were deduced from the DNA. Here the sample spans about 580,000 clones, more than 95% being singletons. Naive CD8 cells lacked CD45RO, underwent positive selection for CCR7 and left out terminally differentiated effector memory CD45RA+ cells. The donors were adults (healthy and HIV-negative) with no recent acute infections or vaccinations. Germline trimming cut 4 bases from V and 4 bases from J; bases unmatched to any gene: 20. CDR3 length equals 19 residues. Germline V gene lookup returns CDR1 SEHNR and CDR2 FQNEAQ (reference sequence).

Sequenced sample: naive CD8+ T cells sorted from blood. The source of this sequence is a man younger than 40 in good health. The chain couples TRBV7-9 to TRBJ2-5; TRBD1 aligns across 8 bases. DNA of the CDR3: TGTGCCAGCAGCTCTAGCAGTTTATTGGGCGGGACAGGCGGAGAGACCCAGTACTTC. The encoded protein is CASSSSSLLGGTGGETQYF.